Detailed here is one T cell receptor beta chain. Its antigen is currently unknown. The protocol was immunoSEQ multiplex PCR, while the TCRdb copy is restricted to in-frame clones and leaves out a portion. The data show some 64,000 clones, 90% to 97% seen once. The data were obtained in a study of cytomegalovirus exposure and HLA in healthy donors. Overall study results and limits: Whilst most TCR sequences proved rare, a subset of public TCRs occurred across many donors.

Germline assignment: CDR1 LNHDA and CDR2 SQIVND (reference sequence). Losses at the gene ends were 3 bases for V and 0 bases for J; bases not matched to a gene: 5. The CDR3 runs 16 residues. The chain employs TRBV19 and TRBJ2-1, with 7 bases fitting TRBD2. The TCR originated in a young woman in good health and CMV-seronegative. Sequencing was carried out using PBMCs. The CDR3 protein is CASSIGEGSSYNEQFF. The CDR3, as DNA: TGTGCCAGTAGTATCGGGGAGGGAAGCTCCTACAATGAGCAGTTCTTC.